The T cell receptor beta chain under discussion was sequenced for a study of T cells after yellow fever vaccination. This clonotype was picked up a small number of times. One entry per CDR3 protein, called by TCRdb with MiXCR from the 5' RACE reads. Of about 340,000 distinct CDR3 sequences listed, around 4.1% are singletons. The sample consisted of PBMCs, taken 5 days after the yellow fever booster vaccination. This TCR was recovered from a man between 18 and 35 years old who received the YFV17D yellow fever vaccine.

Here the CDR3 DNA reads TGTGCCAGCAGCCCAAGCTCTAGCGCCTACCAAGAGACCCAGTACTTC. This gives the protein CASSPSSSAYQETQYF. This chain uses TRBV5-5 with TRBJ2-5, with TRBD2 as a possible D gene (6 bases). V gave up 4 bases and J gave up 0 bases, with 16 bases separating them. This CDR3 has 16 residues. Germline CDR1 reads SGHKS; CDR2 reads YYEKEE (reference sequence).